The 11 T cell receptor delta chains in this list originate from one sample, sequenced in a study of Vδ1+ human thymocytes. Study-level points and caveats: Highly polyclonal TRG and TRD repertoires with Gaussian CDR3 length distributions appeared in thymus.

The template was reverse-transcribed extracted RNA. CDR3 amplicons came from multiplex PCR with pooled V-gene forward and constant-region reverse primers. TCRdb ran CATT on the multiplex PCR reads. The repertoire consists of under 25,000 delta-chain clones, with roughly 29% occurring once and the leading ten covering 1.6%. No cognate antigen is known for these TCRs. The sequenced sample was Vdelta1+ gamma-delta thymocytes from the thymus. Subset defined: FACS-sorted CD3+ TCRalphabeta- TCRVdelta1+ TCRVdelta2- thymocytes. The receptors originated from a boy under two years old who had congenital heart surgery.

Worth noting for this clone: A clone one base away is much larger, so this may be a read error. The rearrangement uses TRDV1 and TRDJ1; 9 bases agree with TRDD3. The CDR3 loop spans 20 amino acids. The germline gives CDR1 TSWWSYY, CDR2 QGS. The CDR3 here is CAVGEDGLHSGDTPTDKLIF. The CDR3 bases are TGTGCTGTTGGGGAAGACGGCCTCCACTCGGGGGATACCCCCACCGATAAACTCATCTTT.

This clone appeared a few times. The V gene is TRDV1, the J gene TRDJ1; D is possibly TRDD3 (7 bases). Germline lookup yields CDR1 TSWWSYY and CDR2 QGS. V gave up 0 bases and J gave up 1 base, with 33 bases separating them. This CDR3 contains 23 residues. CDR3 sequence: CALGELHRRTSSSRWGCTDKLIF. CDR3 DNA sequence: TGTGCTCTTGGGGAACTTCACAGACGCACCTCTTCCTCACGCTGGGGGTGCACCGATAAACTCATCTTT.

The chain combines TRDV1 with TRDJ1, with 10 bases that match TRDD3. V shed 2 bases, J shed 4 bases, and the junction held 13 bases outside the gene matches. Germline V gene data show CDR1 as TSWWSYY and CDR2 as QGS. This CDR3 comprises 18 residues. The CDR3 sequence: CALGEDDPVWGIIDKLIF. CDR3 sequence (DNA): TGTGCTCTTGGGGAAGATGACCCAGTCTGGGGGATAATCGATAAACTCATCTTT.

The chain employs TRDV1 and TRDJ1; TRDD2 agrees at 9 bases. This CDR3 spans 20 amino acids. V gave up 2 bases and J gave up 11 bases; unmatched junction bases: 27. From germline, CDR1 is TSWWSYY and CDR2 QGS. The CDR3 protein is CALGEEMTRPSYQNVLRLIF. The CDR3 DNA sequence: TGTGCTCTTGGGGAAGAAATGACCCGACCTTCCTACCAGAATGTCTTGAGGCTCATCTTT.

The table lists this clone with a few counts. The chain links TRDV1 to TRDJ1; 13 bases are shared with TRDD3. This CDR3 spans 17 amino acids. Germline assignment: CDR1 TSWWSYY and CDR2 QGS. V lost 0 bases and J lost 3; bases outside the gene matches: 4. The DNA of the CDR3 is TGTGCTCTTGGGGAACTAAGGACTGGGGGATACGCCGATAAACTCATCTTT. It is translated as CALGELRTGGYADKLIF.

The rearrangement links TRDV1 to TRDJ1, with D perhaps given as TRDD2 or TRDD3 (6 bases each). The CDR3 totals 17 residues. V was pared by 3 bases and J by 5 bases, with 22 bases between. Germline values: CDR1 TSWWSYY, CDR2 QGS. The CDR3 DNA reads TGTGCTCTTGGGGAGCTTCCTTTCCTCGGGGATCATGATAAACTCATCTTT. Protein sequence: CALGELPFLGDHDKLIF.

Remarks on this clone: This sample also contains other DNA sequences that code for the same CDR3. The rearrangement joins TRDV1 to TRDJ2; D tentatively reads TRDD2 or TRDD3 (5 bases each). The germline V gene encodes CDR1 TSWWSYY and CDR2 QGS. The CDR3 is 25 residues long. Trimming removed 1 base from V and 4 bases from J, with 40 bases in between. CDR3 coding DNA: TGTGCTCTTGGGGAACCCTATCCTAGGTCTAGAGGGGGCCGTTCGCAAGGTTTCCCGACAGCACAACTCTTCTTT. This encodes CALGEPYPRSRGGRSQGFPTAQLFF.

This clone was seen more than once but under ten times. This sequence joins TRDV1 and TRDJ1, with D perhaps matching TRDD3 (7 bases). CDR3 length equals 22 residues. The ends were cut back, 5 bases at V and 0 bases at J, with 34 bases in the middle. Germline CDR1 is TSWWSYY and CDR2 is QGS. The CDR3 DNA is TGTGCTCTTGGGCCCCCTAGGTTCCTAAAAGCCCGGGTTGGGATACACACCGATAAACTCATCTTT. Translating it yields CALGPPRFLKARVGIHTDKLIF.

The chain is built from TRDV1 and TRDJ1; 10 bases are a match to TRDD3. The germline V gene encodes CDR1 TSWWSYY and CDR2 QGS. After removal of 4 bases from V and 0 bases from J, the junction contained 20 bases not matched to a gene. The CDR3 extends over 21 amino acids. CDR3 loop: CALGVPLPHTGGCAYTDKLIF. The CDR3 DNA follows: TGTGCTCTTGGGGTTCCGCTTCCTCATACTGGGGGATGCGCGTACACCGATAAACTCATCTTT.

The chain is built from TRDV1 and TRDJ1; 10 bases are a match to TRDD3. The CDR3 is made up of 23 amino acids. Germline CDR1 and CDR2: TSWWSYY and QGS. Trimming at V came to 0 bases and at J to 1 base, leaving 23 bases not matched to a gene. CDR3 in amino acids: CALGELSRSQQLGDRPSTDKLIF. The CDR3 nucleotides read TGTGCTCTTGGGGAACTTTCCCGTTCCCAACAACTGGGGGATCGACCCAGCACCGATAAACTCATCTTT.

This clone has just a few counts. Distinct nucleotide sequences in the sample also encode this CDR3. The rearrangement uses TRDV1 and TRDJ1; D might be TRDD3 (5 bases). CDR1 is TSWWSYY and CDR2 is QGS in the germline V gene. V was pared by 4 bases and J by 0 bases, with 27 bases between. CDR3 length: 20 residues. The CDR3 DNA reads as TGTGCTCTTGGGGTTCTCATTTCCCAGTCGACTGGAGATTACACCGATAAACTCATCTTT. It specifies CALGVLISQSTGDYTDKLIF.